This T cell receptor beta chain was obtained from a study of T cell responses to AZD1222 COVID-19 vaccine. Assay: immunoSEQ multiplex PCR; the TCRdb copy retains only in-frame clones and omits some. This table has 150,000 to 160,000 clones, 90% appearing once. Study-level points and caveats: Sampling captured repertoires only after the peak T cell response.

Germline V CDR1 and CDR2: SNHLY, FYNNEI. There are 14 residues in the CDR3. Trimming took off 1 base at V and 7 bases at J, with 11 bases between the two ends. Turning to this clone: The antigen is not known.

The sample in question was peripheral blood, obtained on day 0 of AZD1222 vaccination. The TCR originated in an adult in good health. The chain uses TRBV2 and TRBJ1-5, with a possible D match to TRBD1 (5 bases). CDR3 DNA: TGTGCCAGCAGTGAAGTTGGGGGGTTGCAGCCCCAGCATTTT. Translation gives CASSEVGGLQPQHF.